This T cell receptor beta chain is from a study of molecular identifiers for immune sequencing clone quantification. Germline V CDR1 and CDR2: DFQATT, SNEGSKA (reference sequence). The length of the CDR3 is 11 residues. V was clipped by 6 bases and J by 6 bases; unmatched bases: 4. TCRdb analysed the PCR reads with MiXCR anew, one entry per CDR3 protein. The sample lists approximately 680,000 distinct CDR3 sequences, roughly 25% occurring once. This clonotype was counted a few times. This receptor was obtained from a human donor in good health. Some libraries in this study had Jurkat cell RNA spiked in. The chain recombines TRBV20-1 with TRBJ1-2; 7 bases fit TRBD1. The specimen was naive CD8+ T cells from blood, with Jurkat cell RNA spiked in. Subset of the sample: FACS-sorted CD8+CD4-CCR7+CD45RA+ naive T cells. The CDR3 reads CSAPGQDGYTF. The CDR3 bases are TGCAGTGCACCAGGACAGGATGGCTACACCTTC.